These 18 T cell receptor beta chains were sequenced from one sample in a study of T cell repertoires in cytomegalovirus infection. TCRdb reprocessed the reads via MiXCR and lists one record per CDR3 protein. The sample contains 300,000 to 400,000 distinct CDR3 sequences, 25% to 30% of which appear only once. Their specific antigens are unknown. The sequencing here drew on cultured PBMCs, taken from culture after CMV antigen stimulation. The origin of the receptors is a human donor in good health (CMV status not recorded). Some clones in this sample may be carry-over from other donors' samples.

About this clonotype: A read error may account for a junction end that differs from germline. This chain uses TRBV2 with TRBJ2-2; possibly TRBD1 for D (6 bases). The CDR3 extends over 15 amino acids. Germline V gives CDR1 SNHLY, CDR2 FYNNEI. The CDR3, as DNA: TGTGCCTCCATATACTCAGGGGCGAATACCGGGGAGCTGTTTTTT. As protein: CASIYSGANTGELFF.

J is TRBJ2-7 and V is TRBV9, with TRBD1 identical over 7 bases. This CDR3 is built from 15 residues. Germline V gene sequence: CDR1 SGDLS, CDR2 YYNGEE. The V and J ends lost 4 bases and 2 bases, in that order; junction bases with no gene match: 9. This CDR3 reads CASSYGDSRPYEQYF. The DNA of the CDR3 is TGTGCCAGCAGCTATGGGGACAGTCGCCCCTACGAGCAGTACTTC.

The genes are TRBV6-2 or TRBV6-3 and TRBJ2-4, with 8 bases fitting TRBD1. This CDR3 contains 16 residues. V gave up 3 bases and J gave up 7 bases; unmatched junction bases: 11. The germline V gene has CDR1 MNHEY and CDR2 SVGEGT. The CDR3 here is CASSYKRTGSTNIQYF. DNA for the CDR3: TGTGCCAGCAGTTATAAGCGGACAGGGTCAACCAACATTCAGTACTTC.

This clonotype was detected a few times. The gene calls are TRBV7-6 and TRBJ2-3; D is perhaps TRBD2 (6 bases). V was trimmed by 5 bases and J by 2 bases, leaving 11 bases between them. The CDR3 totals 14 residues. Looked up from germline, CDR1 is SGHVS and CDR2 is FNYEAQ. CDR3 in DNA: TGTGCCAGCAGCGCCGAACTAGCCACAGATACGCAGTATTTT. This sequence encodes CASSAELATDTQYF. Supplemented by reference TRBV7-6 and TRBJ2-3, the full variable domain reads GAGVSQSPRYKVTKRGQDVALRCDPISGHVSLYWYRQALGQGPEFLTYFNYEAQQDKSGLPNDRFSAERPEGSISTLTIQRTEQRDSAMYRCASSAELATDTQYFGPGTRLTVL.

This clonotype has more than one count but fewer than ten. The chain has TRBV27 and TRBJ2-5, with D perhaps TRBD2 (6 bases). CDR1 is MNHEY, CDR2 SMNVEV, per germline (reference sequence). This CDR3 spans 16 amino acids. Trimming took off 1 base at V and 4 bases at J, with 16 bases between the two ends. DNA of the CDR3: TGTGCCAGCAGTTTATTCACGGGAGACAGTGGAGAGACCCAGTACTTC. Translating gives CASSLFTGDSGETQYF.

V and J are TRBV12-3 or TRBV12-4 and TRBJ2-7, with D perhaps TRBD1 (7 bases). This CDR3 region has 15 residues. V was pared by 5 bases and J by 3 bases, with 17 bases between. CDR3 coding DNA: TGTGCCAGCAGTCCCAGGGGGGACAGCCTCTACGAGCAGTACTTC. Protein sequence: CASSPRGDSLYEQYF.

The gene calls are TRBV7-9 and TRBJ2-7; D perhaps matches TRBD2 (5 bases). This CDR3 is built from 13 residues. CDR1 is SEHNR and CDR2 is FQNEAQ in the germline V gene (reference sequence). Trimming took off 3 bases at V and 0 bases at J, with 6 bases between the two ends. The CDR3 protein is CASSFAGSYEQYF. CDR3 bases: TGTGCCAGCAGCTTTGCGGGCTCCTACGAGCAGTACTTC.

This clonotype was counted only a few times. The chain is built from TRBV7-2 and TRBJ1-3, with D hard to call. V dropped 3 bases and J dropped 0 bases, with 9 bases sitting between them. The CDR3 consists of 15 residues. Germline loops: CDR1 SGHTA, CDR2 FQGNSA. The CDR3 coding sequence is TGTGCCAGCAGCTTTGCGCTTACCTCTGGAAACACCATATATTTT. Translating gives CASSFALTSGNTIYF.

This clonotype was detected a few times. V gene TRBV30 combines with J gene TRBJ1-2; 7 bases fit TRBD1. Germline loops: CDR1 GTSNPN, CDR2 SVGIG (reference sequence). The CDR3 is 14 residues long. Trimming cost V 4 bases and J 4 bases; bases outside gene matches: 9. Here the CDR3 reads CAWTPLDRSYGYTF. DNA for the CDR3: TGTGCCTGGACACCATTGGACAGGTCCTATGGCTACACCTTC.

V and J are TRBV5-1 and TRBJ2-2; D is perhaps TRBD2 (6 bases). The CDR3 consists of 15 residues. Germline V gene data show CDR1 as SGHRS and CDR2 as YFSETQ. Trimming shortened V by 6 bases and J by 3 bases, and 15 bases separated the two germline ends. DNA of the CDR3: TGCGCCAGCACCCTAGGTGGGAGGCACACCGGGGAGCTGTTTTTT. Encoded protein: CASTLGGRHTGELFF.

In this sample, this clonotype turned up many times. The V and J genes are TRBV7-8 and TRBJ2-3; TRBD2 matches 10 bases. CDR1 is SGHVS and CDR2 is FQNEAQ in the germline V gene. Trimming removed 3 bases from V and 4 bases from J; junction bases left unmatched: 7. The CDR3 loop spans 16 amino acids. CDR3 amino acids: CASSLGLAGAPDTQYF. The DNA for the CDR3 is TGTGCCAGCAGCTTGGGGCTAGCGGGAGCCCCAGATACGCAGTATTTT.

This rearrangement joins TRBV7-2 to TRBJ2-1; 9 bases map to TRBD2. CDR3 length equals 18 residues. The V gene's germline CDR1 is SGHTA and CDR2 FQGNSA. V shed 5 bases, J shed 1 base, and the junction held 12 bases outside the gene matches. CDR3 nucleotides: TGTGCCAGCAGCCTCCGGGCCCCAGCGGGAGGTTCCTACAATGAGCAGTTCTTC. Protein sequence: CASSLRAPAGGSYNEQFF.

The chain recombines TRBV19 with TRBJ2-7, with 8 positions matching TRBD1. V shed 10 bases, J shed 2 bases, and the junction held 13 bases outside the gene matches. The CDR3 is made up of 15 amino acids. Per the germline V gene, CDR1 is LNHDA and CDR2 is SQIVND (reference sequence). CDR3 sequence: CATKRGGQAPYEQYF. The CDR3 nucleotides read TGTGCCACCAAGAGAGGGGGACAGGCTCCCTACGAGCAGTACTTC.

CDR3 sequence reads: CATSDPLSTDPYEQYF. CDR3 sequence (DNA): TGTGCCACCAGTGACCCCTTGTCCACGGACCCCTACGAGCAGTACTTC. The chain uses TRBV24-1 and TRBJ2-7; D is undetermined. CDR3 size: 16 residues. The V gene lost 4 bases and the J gene lost 2 bases, with 17 bases spanning the gap. Germline V gene lookup returns CDR1 KGHDR and CDR2 SFDVKD.

There are many counts of this clonotype. This chain connects TRBV6-1 to TRBJ2-7; no firm D call. Trimming took off 8 bases at V and 0 bases at J, with 14 bases between the two ends. The CDR3 extends over 14 amino acids. Germline CDR1 and CDR2: MNHNS and SASEGT. The CDR3 protein is CASSSSISSYEQYF. The CDR3 nucleotides are TGTGCCAGCTCCTCCTCCATAAGCTCCTACGAGCAGTACTTC.

This chain joins TRBV7-4 and TRBJ1-6; D is unresolved. The germline V gene encodes CDR1 SGHVT and CDR2 SQSDAQ. V was trimmed by 5 bases and J by 7 bases, leaving 6 bases between them. The CDR3 totals 12 residues. The CDR3: CASSQLNSPLHF. For the CDR3, the DNA is TGTGCCAGCAGCCAACTCAATTCACCCCTCCACTTT.

CDR3 nucleotide sequence: TGTGCCAGTAGTATATACCGAGGGAGGACAGATACGCAGTATTTT. Residues: CASSIYRGRTDTQYF. The V gene is TRBV19, the J gene TRBJ2-3, with D maybe TRBD2 (6 bases). V gave up 2 bases and J gave up 3 bases, with 12 bases separating them. Germline CDR1 and CDR2: LNHDA and SQIVND (reference sequence). This CDR3 has 15 amino acids.

This rearrangement joins TRBV4-2 to TRBJ2-7; D is perhaps TRBD2 (5 bases). The CDR3 is 14 amino acids. Germline V gives CDR1 LGHNA, CDR2 YNFKEQ. With 1 base removed from V and 0 bases from J, the gap between germline ends came to 7 bases. Here the CDR3 reads CASSQGAGSYEQYF. CDR3 bases: TGTGCCAGCAGCCAAGGGGCGGGCTCCTACGAGCAGTACTTC.